This TCR beta chain was documented in a study of graft-versus-host responses after intestinal transplantation. This clone appeared once. Germline CDR1 SGHTS, CDR2 YDEGEE. This CDR3 has 14 amino acids. V was pared by 4 bases and J by 10 bases, with 5 bases of the junction left unmatched. The repertoire was sequenced with immunoSEQ multiplex PCR; TCRdb's copy has only in-frame clones and lacks some. The profile shows around 96,000 clones, around 90% of them singletons. This clonotype was obtained from a human patient who received an intestinal transplant, so some T cells may come from the graft donor. The chain joins TRBV5-8 to TRBJ1-6; 10 nucleotides agree with TRBD1. The material was PBMCs, obtained 453 days after intestinal transplant. The CDR3 DNA reads as TGTGCCAGCAGCCACGGACAGGGGGGATCACCCCTCCACTTT. It yields the protein CASSHGQGGSPLHF. Drawing the rest from reference TRBV5-8 and TRBJ1-6, the complete variable domain is EAGVTQSPTHLIKTRGQQATLRCSPISGHTSVYWYQQALGLGLQFLLWYDEGEERNRGNFPPRFSGRQFPNYSSELNVNALELEDSALYLCASSHGQGGSPLHFGNGTRLTVT.